The rows below give T cell receptor beta chains drawn from one sample of a study of blood T cell repertoires in COVID-19. Libraries were prepared by immunoSEQ multiplex PCR; TCRdb keeps only in-frame clonotypes and omits some of them. Altogether more than 200,000 clones are present, 80% to 90% being singletons, with the ten largest covering around 4%. Sequenced material: PBMCs or T cells enriched from blood (not recorded which). The receptor source for this set is a woman aged 30 to 39 who had recovered from COVID-19. Each CDR3 is given with its conserved first and last residue. A D gene is named only where the DNA matches it firmly. Clone sizes are given selectively: once, few, many, or a class where the clone is expanded.

V: TRBV4-1
size: .
D: .
J: TRBJ2-3
DNA: TGCGCCAGCAGCCAAGACCCAGGAGGCAGCACAGATACGCAGTATTTT
CDR3: CASSQDPGGSTDTQYF

V: TRBV18
size: .
D: .
J: TRBJ2-7
DNA: TGTGCCAGCTCACCCTCTAGGCAGACGACCTACGAGCAGTACTTC
CDR3: CASSPSRQTTYEQYF

V: TRBV19
size: .
D: TRBD1
J: TRBJ1-1
DNA: TGTGCCAGTAGTAAGGACAGGGAAGCTTTCTTT
CDR3: CASSKDREAFF

V: TRBV7-9
size: .
D: .
J: TRBJ2-5
DNA: TGTGCCAGCAGCTTACAAAGCGGGCAAGAGACCCAGTACTTC
CDR3: CASSLQSGQETQYF

V: TRBV5-1
size: few
D: .
J: TRBJ2-2
DNA: TGCGCCAGCAGCTTCACTATGAACACCGGGGAGCTGTTTTTT
CDR3: CASSFTMNTGELFF

V: TRBV5-8
size: .
D: .
J: TRBJ2-2
DNA: TGTGCCAGCAGCCGTGGGCGGGGAATCGGGCTAACCGGGGAGCTGTTTTTT
CDR3: CASSRGRGIGLTGELFF

V: TRBV3-1/TRBV3-2
size: few
D: TRBD1
J: TRBJ1-1
DNA: TGTGCCAGCAGCCAAGGCCGGGACAGGGGAAGGATAGGGAACACTGAAGCTTTCTTT
CDR3: CASSQGRDRGRIGNTEAFF

V: TRBV29-1
size: once
D: .
J: TRBJ1-3
DNA: TGCAGCGTTAACACTAACTCTGGAAACACCATATATTTT
CDR3: CSVNTNSGNTIYF

V: TRBV11-2
size: .
D: TRBD1
J: TRBJ2-7
DNA: TGTGCCAGCAGCACTACCCGGGACAGGGGCGAGCAGTACTTC
CDR3: CASSTTRDRGEQYF

V: TRBV3-1/TRBV3-2
size: .
D: TRBD2
J: TRBJ2-3
DNA: TGTGCCAGCAGGGGACTAGCGGAGCCCGTTGACGGTTCTTTGGATACGCAGTATTTT
CDR3: CASRGLAEPVDGSLDTQYF

V: TRBV6-5
size: .
D: TRBD2
J: TRBJ2-1
DNA: TGTGCCAGCGAAAGGGGTCCTAGCGGGCTCAATGAGCAGTTCTTC
CDR3: CASERGPSGLNEQFF

V: TRBV14
size: .
D: .
J: TRBJ1-2
DNA: TGTGCCAGCAGCCAGACCCGCGAGCGGGGGGTAGGCTATGGCTACACCTTC
CDR3: CASSQTRERGVGYGYTF

V: TRBV28
size: few
D: .
J: TRBJ1-3
DNA: TGTGCCAGCAGTCCGGTTTTGGAGTTGTGGTCTGGAAACACCATATATTTT
CDR3: CASSPVLELWSGNTIYF

V: TRBV3-1/TRBV3-2
size: few
D: TRBD1
J: TRBJ2-2
DNA: TGTGCCGGTACGACAGGGTCCGGGGAGCTGTTTTTT
CDR3: CAGTTGSGELFF

V: TRBV27
size: once
D: .
J: TRBJ1-5
DNA: TGTGCCAGCCGGGATAGCAATCAGCCCCAGCATTTT
CDR3: CASRDSNQPQHF

V: TRBV11-2
size: .
D: TRBD2
J: TRBJ2-1
DNA: TGTGCCAGCAGCAACCTCCGGACTAGCGGGAGCGGTAATGAGCAGTTCTTC
CDR3: CASSNLRTSGSGNEQFF

V: TRBV9
size: .
D: TRBD1
J: TRBJ1-1
DNA: TGTGCCAGCAGCGTCACAGGGGTCATGAACACTGAAGCTTTCTTT
CDR3: CASSVTGVMNTEAFF

V: TRBV28
size: once
D: .
J: TRBJ2-1
DNA: TGTGCCAGCAGTTTAGCCAGCGGCGGGCTTTACAATGAGCAGTTCTTC
CDR3: CASSLASGGLYNEQFF

V: TRBV28
size: .
D: .
J: TRBJ2-2
DNA: TGTGCCAGCAGTTTGTGGGAGGCGACCGGGGAGCTGTTTTTT
CDR3: CASSLWEATGELFF

V: TRBV7-2
size: .
D: .
J: TRBJ1-2
DNA: TGTGCCAGCAGCCCCAATGGTGGAGCGGGGAACCACTATGGCTACACCTTC
CDR3: CASSPNGGAGNHYGYTF

V: TRBV4-1
size: once
D: TRBD1
J: TRBJ1-1
DNA: TGCGCCAGCAGCCAAGATCTGGTGGGACAGGCCGGGTGGGCTTTCTTT
CDR3: CASSQDLVGQAGWAFF

V: TRBV11-3
size: .
D: .
J: TRBJ2-3
DNA: TGTGCCAGCAGCCGTAGGGGTACAGATACGCAGTATTTT
CDR3: CASSRRGTDTQYF

V: TRBV21-1
size: .
D: .
J: TRBJ2-7
DNA: TGTGCCAGCAGCAATTCGCGGGGGGGCGCGAGGTGGGGAATACCCTACGAGCAGTACTTC
CDR3: CASSNSRGGARWGIPYEQYF